The clone carrying this T cell receptor beta chain was recorded once. Antigen specificity is unknown. This clone may be a read error of a much larger clone one base away. Axillary draining lymph nodes of breast cancer patients supplied the node samples. The data stem from a study of breast tumors, draining lymph nodes, adjacent tissues. TCRdb used MiXCR to reprocess the multiplex PCR reads, holding one entry per CDR3 protein. The table shows 75,000 to 100,000 distinct CDR3 sequences, with around 20% occurring only once. The CDR3 is 12 residues long. Germline V lookup: CDR1 SEHNR, CDR2 FQNEAQ (reference sequence). Study-wide findings and caveats: Tumors had less TCR diversity than lymph nodes, more than nontumor tissue. The data were judged consistent with most tumor T cells coming from lymph node and expanding in tumor. Luminal-like breast cancer showed significantly higher tumor–nontumor repertoire similarity than basal-like.

The V call is TRBV7-9, the J call TRBJ2-1; D not certain. Gene TRBJ2-7 matches the end of the DNA better, so the J call may be wrong. Sequenced sample: axillary lymph node tissue. The sequence was collected from a female donor with breast cancer. Some clones in this sample may be carry-over from other donors' samples. The CDR3 DNA sequence: TGTGCCAGCAGCCTACCTTACAATGAGCAGTACTTC. Protein sequence: CASSLPYNEQYF.